The clone carrying this T cell receptor (beta chain) was counted between two and nine times. Participant reports of clinical history set cohort assignment. The source of the sample is a study of blood T cell repertoires in COVID-19. Across the whole study: Material from acute and convalescent COVID-19 was sourced from the United States, Italy and Spain.

Methods used by the authors: Scientists estimated how many nucleated cells there were by amplifying reference gene primers. Assay used: immunoSEQ multiplex PCR; TCRdb lists only in-frame clones, some missing. V and J calls and clone size follow that table, whereas D and trimming were derived from the DNA. The sample records some 130,000 clones, 84% being singletons. Trimming cost V 1 base and J 0 bases, with 13 bases left between them. Germline CDR1 and CDR2: SGHDN and FVKESK. The CDR3 runs to 17 residues. This clonotype originated in a man between 40 and 49 years old with acute COVID-19. V usage is TRBV14 and J usage is TRBJ2-1; perhaps TRBD1 as D (5 bases). Sequenced input: PBMCs or T cells enriched from blood (not recorded which). CDR3 in DNA: TGTGCCAGCAGCCAAGTCGACAGACTCCACTCCTACAATGAGCAGTTCTTC. As protein: CASSQVDRLHSYNEQFF.